The 14 T cell receptor beta chains in this list originate from one sample, sequenced in a study of vaccination and CD4 T cells after COVID-19. Noted treatment: roughly ten-day PBMC culture with coronavirus spike peptide pools or control peptides (ViraFEST assay). No antigens are known for them. Researchers used the Oncomine TCR Beta short-read assay to sequence DNA from cultured CD4+ T cells. TCRdb called the PCR reads again in MiXCR, with one record for every CDR3 protein. Among about 17,000 distinct CDR3 sequences listed, approximately 29% were seen once. Sequencing was carried out using cultured CD4+ T cells from blood. The receptors were gathered from a human donor with COVID-19.

The chain recombines TRBV28 with TRBJ2-5; D gene unclear. The CDR3 has 15 amino acids. V was pared by 4 bases and J by 4 bases, with 16 bases between. CDR1 and CDR2 from the germline V gene are MDHEN and SYDVKM. CDR3 sequence: CASSSPGQVGETQYF. DNA of the CDR3: TGTGCCAGCAGTTCACCCGGCCAGGTGGGAGAGACCCAGTACTTC. The full variable domain, rest sourced from reference TRBV28 and TRBJ2-5, is DVKVTQSSRYLVKRTGEKVFLECVQDMDHENMFWYRQDPGLGLRLIYFSYDVKMKEKGDIPEGYSVSREKKERFSLILESASTNQTSMYLCASSSPGQVGETQYFGPGTRLLVL.

This clonotype was counted between two and nine times. V and J are TRBV5-8 and TRBJ2-3; weak D call: TRBD2 (7 bases). Trimming pared 2 bases from V and 3 bases from J, leaving 10 bases between. This CDR3 spans 14 amino acids. The germline gives CDR1 SGHTS, CDR2 YDEGEE. The CDR3 spells CASSFGGLTDTQYF. For the CDR3, the DNA is TGTGCCAGCAGCTTCGGGGGGCTAACAGATACGCAGTATTTT. Full variable domain (remainder filled in from reference TRBV5-8 and TRBJ2-3): EAGVTQSPTHLIKTRGQQATLRCSPISGHTSVYWYQQALGLGLQFLLWYDEGEERNRGNFPPRFSGRQFPNYSSELNVNALELEDSALYLCASSFGGLTDTQYFGPGTRLTVL.

V usage is TRBV6-1 and J usage is TRBJ1-5; the D is unclear. Germline CDR1 is MNHNS and CDR2 is SASEGT. The CDR3 covers 13 residues. V lost 5 bases and J lost 6, with 11 bases in between. Written as DNA, the CDR3 is TGTGCCAGCAGTCCCTTCGGAGGTCAGCCCCAGCATTTT. This translates into CASSPFGGQPQHF.

The genes are TRBV5-8 and TRBJ1-5, with D perhaps matching TRBD1 (6 bases). Trimming stripped 1 base from V and 5 bases from J, with 10 bases between. The CDR3 sequence is 14 residues long. CDR1 is SGHTS and CDR2 is YDEGEE in the germline V gene. CDR3 sequence reads: CASSLWGLDQPQHF. Written as DNA, the CDR3 is TGTGCCAGCAGCTTGTGGGGGCTAGATCAGCCCCAGCATTTT.

The chain has TRBV5-6 and TRBJ1-6; D is unresolved. The germline CDR1 and CDR2 sequences are SGHDT and YYEEEE. Trimming removed 6 bases from V and 7 bases from J, with 8 bases in between. CDR3 size: 12 residues. CDR3 amino acids: CASTFLNSPLHF. The CDR3 DNA reads as TGTGCCAGCACATTCTTAAATTCACCCCTCCACTTT.

This clonotype turned up a few times. The rearrangement joins TRBV7-2 to TRBJ1-5, with D perhaps matching TRBD1 (5 bases). The V end was cut by 1 base, the J end by 2 bases, with 12 bases between. Germline CDR1 SGHTA, CDR2 FQGNSA. The CDR3 runs 16 residues. CDR3 in amino acids: CASSLVEGLGNQPQHF. The CDR3 region has the DNA TGTGCCAGCAGCTTAGTTGAGGGGCTGGGCAATCAGCCCCAGCATTTT.

The rearrangement joins TRBV28 to TRBJ2-7; maybe TRBD1 (6 bases). Germline lookup yields CDR1 MDHEN and CDR2 SYDVKM. V gave up 2 bases and J gave up 6 bases, with 8 bases separating them. This CDR3 comprises 12 residues. Written as DNA, the CDR3 is TGTGCCAGCAGTTTAACAGGGTTCGAGCAGTACTTC. Translated: CASSLTGFEQYF.

V usage is TRBV23-1 and J usage is TRBJ2-3, with 7 bases matching TRBD1. TRBV23-1 is filed as an ORF, its function uncertain. This CDR3 is built from 18 residues. Trimming cost V 2 bases and J 0 bases; bases outside gene matches: 11. CDR3 protein: CASSQRGETGTSTDTQYF. CDR3 DNA: TGCGCCAGCAGTCAACGCGGAGAGACAGGGACGAGCACAGATACGCAGTATTTT.

V is TRBV2 and J is TRBJ1-4, with D possibly being TRBD1 (6 bases). Germline V gene sequence: CDR1 SNHLY, CDR2 FYNNEI. The CDR3 covers 13 residues. V shed 8 bases and J shed 4 bases, with 11 bases lying between them. The CDR3 here is CASLGAVNEKLFF. CDR3 DNA: TGTGCCAGCTTGGGGGCAGTTAATGAAAAACTGTTTTTT. Filled out from reference TRBV2 and TRBJ1-4, the complete variable domain reads EPEVTQTPSHQVTQMGQEVILRCVPISNHLYFYWYRQILGQKVEFLVSFYNNEISEKSEIFDDQFSVERPDGSNFTLKIRSTKLEDSAMYFCASLGAVNEKLFFGSGTQLSVL.

This clonotype has a handful of counts. V is TRBV12-3 or TRBV12-4 and J is TRBJ1-5; 7 bases align to TRBD1. This CDR3 contains 15 residues. The V gene end was trimmed by 5 bases and the J gene end by 5 bases; junction bases not matched to a gene: 9. DNA of the CDR3: TGTGCCAGCAGTACACAGAGGGGGCCCTATCAGCCCCAGCATTTT. It encodes CASSTQRGPYQPQHF.

The rearrangement joins TRBV28 to TRBJ2-5, with TRBD1 matching over 10 bases. The CDR3 loop spans 16 amino acids. V shed 1 base and J 5 bases; nucleotides not matched to a gene: 7. Germline CDR1 is MDHEN and CDR2 is SYDVKM. The CDR3 loop reads CASSLSGTGVGETQYF. In nucleotides, the CDR3 is TGTGCCAGCAGTTTATCCGGGACAGGGGTCGGGGAGACCCAGTACTTC.

The genes are TRBV7-2 and TRBJ2-4, with 8 nucleotides matching TRBD2. V lost 7 bases and J lost 6; bases outside the gene matches: 11. CDR3 length: 15 amino acids. CDR1 and CDR2 from the germline V gene are SGHTA and FQGNSA. The CDR3 is CASTKGTRGGNIQYF. CDR3 coding DNA: TGTGCCAGCACCAAAGGGACCCGGGGGGGAAACATTCAGTACTTC.

The chain uses TRBV20-1 and TRBJ2-5, with a possible D match to TRBD2 (5 bases). The CDR3 is made up of 14 amino acids. Looked up from germline, CDR1 is DFQATT and CDR2 is SNEGSKA (reference sequence). Trimming removed 3 bases from V and 2 bases from J, with 13 bases in between. The CDR3, as DNA: TGCAGTGCTAGCTACTCGGGATGGCAAGAGACCCAGTACTTC. Amino acid sequence: CSASYSGWQETQYF.

This clonotype is classed as medium-sized. The rearrangement uses TRBV9 and TRBJ1-6, with TRBD1 matching over 8 bases. J was trimmed by 13 bases and V by 4 bases; bases with no gene match: 13. The CDR3 extends over 15 amino acids. The germline V gene has CDR1 SGDLS and CDR2 YYNGEE. The CDR3 reads CASSSWTGQSDPLHF. CDR3 DNA: TGTGCCAGCAGCTCTTGGACAGGGCAGTCGGATCCCCTCCACTTT.